The 10 T cell receptor beta chains below were found in one sample sequenced in a study of graft-versus-host responses after intestinal transplantation (dated by TCRdb to about 2021). Per the publication, the time point label means: cells obtained before transplantation from donor or recipient. Libraries came from the immunoSEQ multiplex PCR assay. In its TCRdb copy, this immuneACCESS table keeps in-frame sequences only and misses some clones. Where compared with another copy, unresolved V genes explain less than half of these, and the others have no known cause. The sample table contains about 96,000 clones; only one count was recorded for about 94% of them. 0.17% of the sample belongs to the ten largest clones. Their cognate antigens are unknown. Sequencing was performed on unstimulated CD4+ T cells sorted from spleen or lymph node cells, taken before intestinal transplant. These receptors were obtained from a human donor who received an intestinal transplant.

The chain recombines TRBV19 with TRBJ1-2; 7 nucleotides line up with TRBD1. There are 14 residues in the CDR3. J lost 1 base, V lost 4 bases, and 3 bases had no gene match. In germline, CDR1 is LNHDA, CDR2 SQIVND (reference sequence). The CDR3 region is CASSRQGLNYGYTF. The CDR3, as DNA: TGTGCCAGTAGTAGACAGGGCCTTAACTATGGCTACACCTTC.

The chain has TRBV5-1 and TRBJ2-7; 11 positions match TRBD1. The CDR3 has 16 amino acids. The germline V gene has CDR1 SGHRS and CDR2 YFSETQ. The V segment lost 0 bases and the J segment 5 bases; nucleotides outside the gene matches: 7. CDR3 sequence (DNA): TGCGCCAGCAGCTTGGCAGGACAGGGGGCGATGAACGAGCAGTACTTC. Residues: CASSLAGQGAMNEQYF. Using reference TRBV5-1 and TRBJ2-7 for the parts outside the CDR3, the full variable domain is KAGVTQTPRYLIKTRGQQVTLSCSPISGHRSVSWYQQTPGQGLQFLFEYFSETQRNKGNFPGRFSGRQFSNSRSEMNVSTLELGDSALYLCASSLAGQGAMNEQYFGPGTRLTVT.

The V and J genes are TRBV4-3 and TRBJ2-7, with unresolved D. Per the germline V gene, CDR1 is LGHNA and CDR2 is YSLEER. This CDR3 has 14 residues. V lost 0 bases to trimming and J lost 2 bases, with 8 bases between them. The CDR3 spells CASSQDRVTYEQYF. Here the CDR3 DNA reads TGCGCCAGCAGCCAAGATCGAGTTACCTACGAGCAGTACTTC.

The rearrangement joins TRBV6-5 to TRBJ2-7, with D perhaps matching TRBD2 (5 bases). V lost 0 bases and J lost 5, with 8 bases in between. The germline V gene has CDR1 MNHEY and CDR2 SVGAGI. The CDR3 sequence is 13 residues long. CDR3: CASSYSWENEQYF. The DNA for the CDR3 is TGTGCCAGCAGTTACTCGTGGGAGAACGAGCAGTACTTC.

In its sample, this clone was seen a few times. The chain employs TRBV30 and TRBJ2-2; D is perhaps TRBD1 (5 bases). The V end lost 2 bases, the J end lost 4 bases, and 8 bases lay between the germline ends. CDR3 length: 13 residues. Germline values: CDR1 GTSNPN, CDR2 SVGIG (reference sequence). The CDR3 region has the DNA TGTGCCTGGAGTTACCAGGGCACCGGGGAGCTGTTTTTT. It codes for CAWSYQGTGELFF. The complete variable domain, with remaining parts taken from reference TRBV30 and TRBJ2-2, reads SQTIHQWPATLVQPVGSPLSLECTVEGTSNPNLYWYRQAAGRGLQLLFYSVGIGQISSEVPQNLSASRPQDRQFILSSKKLLLSDSGFYLCAWSYQGTGELFFGEGSRLTVL.

The chain couples TRBV9 to TRBJ1-2; 8 nucleotides align to TRBD1. The CDR3 has 15 amino acids. Germline V lookup: CDR1 SGDLS, CDR2 YYNGEE. J lost 8 bases, V lost 3 bases, and 12 bases had no gene match. The CDR3 nucleotides read TGTGCCAGCAGCGCATCCGGGACAGGCGACGGGGGCTACACCTTC. It translates to CASSASGTGDGGYTF.

The gene calls are TRBV7-2 and TRBJ1-1, with D possibly matching TRBD1 (6 bases). The V and J ends lost 5 bases and 3 bases respectively, with 10 bases between them. Germline values: CDR1 SGHTA, CDR2 FQGNSA. The CDR3 covers 13 residues. CDR3 DNA sequence: TGTGCCAGCAGCCTGGACAGATACACTGAAGCTTTCTTT. Translating it yields CASSLDRYTEAFF.

The chain has TRBV4-1 and TRBJ2-5; 8 positions agree with TRBD1. Per germline, CDR1 MGHRA and CDR2 YSYEKL. The V segment lost 3 bases and the J segment 4 bases; nucleotides outside the gene matches: 16. The CDR3 length is 18 residues. The CDR3 bases are TGCGCCAGCAGCCATTGGGGTTCGGCACTGGGACAGGTAGAGACCCAGTACTTC. Residues: CASSHWGSALGQVETQYF.

The rearrangement links TRBV6-6 to TRBJ2-7, with 8 bases aligning to TRBD1. Germline trimming cut 0 bases from V and 5 bases from J; bases unmatched to any gene: 3. The germline V gene encodes CDR1 MNHNY and CDR2 SVGAGI (reference sequence). This CDR3 has 14 amino acids. The CDR3 here is CASSYSDRDNEQYF. For the CDR3, the DNA is TGTGCCAGCAGTTACTCGGACAGGGACAACGAGCAGTACTTC.

The rearrangement links TRBV30 to TRBJ1-6, with TRBD1 matching over 7 bases. Unmatched junction bases numbered 5, after V lost 2 bases and J lost 7 bases. Per germline, CDR1 GTSNPN and CDR2 SVGIG (reference sequence). CDR3 size: 14 residues. The CDR3 loop reads CAWSKGASNSPLHF. CDR3 nucleotide sequence: TGTGCCTGGAGTAAGGGGGCATCGAATTCACCCCTCCACTTT.